This T cell receptor (beta chain) derives from a study of early T cells in non-severe SARS-CoV-2 infection. Overall study: The chains were unpaired, and the sequenced material was bulk RNA from unsorted whole blood.

V lost 6 bases and J lost 0; bases outside the gene matches: 8. This CDR3 is 16 amino acids long. CDR1 and CDR2 from the germline V gene are DFQATT and SNEGSKA (reference sequence). Individual cDNA molecules each received unique molecular identifiers attached to them. Each CDR3 protein is one row after TCRdb ran MiXCR on the 5' RACE reads. This table has more than 85,000 distinct CDR3 sequences, approximately 14% appearing once. The chain combines TRBV20-1 with TRBJ2-1, with 10 bases that match TRBD2. The sample consisted of whole blood. This clonotype was obtained from an adult who was a healthcare worker with PCR-confirmed SARS-CoV-2 infection or an uninfected control (not recorded which). DNA for the CDR3: TGCAGTGCCGCGATTCTAGCGGGAGTCTCCTACAATGAGCAGTTCTTC. Translating gives CSAAILAGVSYNEQFF.